Sequencing of this T cell receptor (beta chain) was carried out in a study of cytomegalovirus exposure and HLA in healthy donors. As for the study in general: The Caucasian-associated ancestry cluster held roughly 80% of over 350 genotyped donors.

Study outcomes and limitations: Presence/absence analyses assumed roughly uniform sequencing depth across donors. Other equally common chains were less clonally expanded than HLA-associated TCR beta chains, a later analysis showed.

Use of 60 Vbeta and 13 Jbeta primers characterized the PCR. The table came from immunoSEQ multiplex PCR; TCRdb's copy has only in-frame clones and leaves some out. The sample yields about 50,000 clones, roughly 85% seen once. As regards this clone: Antigen: not known.

V was cut by 0 bases and J by 9 bases, with 4 bases left in between. CDR1 and CDR2 from the germline V gene are SGHDT and YYEEEE. The CDR3 totals 11 residues. The chain employs TRBV5-6 and TRBJ2-1; unclear D gene. The TCR comes from a man aged 25-45 years in good health and CMV-seronegative. Sequencing was performed on PBMCs. The DNA of the CDR3 is TGTGCCAGCAGCTTGGGGCTTGAGCAGTTCTTC. Its translation: CASSLGLEQFF. The full variable domain, in which reference TRBV5-6 and TRBJ2-1 provide the parts outside the CDR3, is DAGVTQSPTHLIKTRGQQVTLRCSPKSGHDTVSWYQQALGQGPQFIFQYYEEEERQRGNFPDRFSGHQFPNYSSELNVNALLLGDSALYLCASSLGLEQFFGPGTRLTVL.